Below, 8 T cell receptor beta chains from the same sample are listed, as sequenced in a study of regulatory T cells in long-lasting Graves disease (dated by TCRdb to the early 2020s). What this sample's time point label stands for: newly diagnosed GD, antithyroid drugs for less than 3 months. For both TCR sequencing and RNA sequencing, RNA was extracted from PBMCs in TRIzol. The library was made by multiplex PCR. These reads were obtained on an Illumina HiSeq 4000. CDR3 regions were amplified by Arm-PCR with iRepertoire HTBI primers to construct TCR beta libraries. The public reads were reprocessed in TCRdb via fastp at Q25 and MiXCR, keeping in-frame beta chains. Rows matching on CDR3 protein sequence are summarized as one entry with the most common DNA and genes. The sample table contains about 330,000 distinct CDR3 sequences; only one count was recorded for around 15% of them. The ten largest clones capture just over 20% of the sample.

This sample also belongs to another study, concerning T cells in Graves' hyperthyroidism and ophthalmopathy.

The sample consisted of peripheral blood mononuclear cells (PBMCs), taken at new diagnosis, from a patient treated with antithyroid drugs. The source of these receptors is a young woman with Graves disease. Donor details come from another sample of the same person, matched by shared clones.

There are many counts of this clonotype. The CDR3 bases are TGTGCCAGCAGCTCAATGTTCGGGACAGTCACGTATTTT. Protein: CASSSMFGTVTYF. The chain couples TRBV7-3 to TRBJ2-3; 7 bases align to TRBD1. The CDR3 totals 13 residues. Germline CDR1 reads SGHTA; CDR2 reads FQGTGA. Losses at the gene ends were 4 bases for V and 14 bases for J; bases not matched to a gene: 12.

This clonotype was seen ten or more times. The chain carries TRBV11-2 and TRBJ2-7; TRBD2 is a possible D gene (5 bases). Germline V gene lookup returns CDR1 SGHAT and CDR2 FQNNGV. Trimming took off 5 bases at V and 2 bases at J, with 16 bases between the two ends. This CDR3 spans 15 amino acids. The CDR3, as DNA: TGTGCCAGCAGCGGGCGGAGGACTTTGACCTACGAGCAGTACTTC. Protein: CASSGRRTLTYEQYF.

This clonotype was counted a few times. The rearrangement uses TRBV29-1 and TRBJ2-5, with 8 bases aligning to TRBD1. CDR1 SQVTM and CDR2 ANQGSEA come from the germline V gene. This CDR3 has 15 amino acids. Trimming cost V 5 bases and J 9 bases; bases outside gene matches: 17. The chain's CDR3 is CSVLKAGQELPAQYF. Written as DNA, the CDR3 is TGCAGCGTTTTAAAGGCGGGACAGGAACTCCCGGCCCAGTACTTC.

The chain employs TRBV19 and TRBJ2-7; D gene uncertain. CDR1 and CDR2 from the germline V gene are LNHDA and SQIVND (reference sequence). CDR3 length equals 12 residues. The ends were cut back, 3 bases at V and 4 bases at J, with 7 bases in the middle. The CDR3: CASSILRYEQYF. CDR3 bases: TGTGCCAGTAGTATTTTAAGGTACGAGCAGTACTTC.

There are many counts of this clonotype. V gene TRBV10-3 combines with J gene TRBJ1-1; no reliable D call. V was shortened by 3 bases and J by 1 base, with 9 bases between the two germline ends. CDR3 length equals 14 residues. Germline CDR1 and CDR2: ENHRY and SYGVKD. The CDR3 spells CAISDAPGNTEAFF. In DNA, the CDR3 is TGTGCCATCAGTGACGCTCCCGGGAACACTGAAGCTTTCTTT.

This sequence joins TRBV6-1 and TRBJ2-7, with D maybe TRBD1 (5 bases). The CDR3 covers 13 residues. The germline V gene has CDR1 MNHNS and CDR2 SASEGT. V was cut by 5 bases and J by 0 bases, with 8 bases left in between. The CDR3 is CASSQGDSYEQYF. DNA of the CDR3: TGTGCCAGCAGTCAGGGTGACTCCTACGAGCAGTACTTC.

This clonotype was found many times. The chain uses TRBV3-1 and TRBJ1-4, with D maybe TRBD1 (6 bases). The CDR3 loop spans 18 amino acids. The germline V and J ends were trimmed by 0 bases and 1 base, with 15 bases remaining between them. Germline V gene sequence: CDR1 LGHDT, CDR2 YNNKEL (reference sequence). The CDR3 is CASSQDPTGKGTNEKLFF. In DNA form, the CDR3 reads TGTGCCAGCAGCCAAGATCCAACAGGGAAGGGAACTAATGAAAAACTGTTTTTT.

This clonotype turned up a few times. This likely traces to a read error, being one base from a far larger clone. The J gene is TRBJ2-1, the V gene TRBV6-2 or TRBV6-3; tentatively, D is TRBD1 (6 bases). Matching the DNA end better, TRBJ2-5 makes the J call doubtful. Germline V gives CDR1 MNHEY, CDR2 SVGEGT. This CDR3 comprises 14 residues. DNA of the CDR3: TGTGCCAGCAGTACAACAGGGCCCCAAGAGGCCCAGTACTTC. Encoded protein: CASSTTGPQEAQYF.